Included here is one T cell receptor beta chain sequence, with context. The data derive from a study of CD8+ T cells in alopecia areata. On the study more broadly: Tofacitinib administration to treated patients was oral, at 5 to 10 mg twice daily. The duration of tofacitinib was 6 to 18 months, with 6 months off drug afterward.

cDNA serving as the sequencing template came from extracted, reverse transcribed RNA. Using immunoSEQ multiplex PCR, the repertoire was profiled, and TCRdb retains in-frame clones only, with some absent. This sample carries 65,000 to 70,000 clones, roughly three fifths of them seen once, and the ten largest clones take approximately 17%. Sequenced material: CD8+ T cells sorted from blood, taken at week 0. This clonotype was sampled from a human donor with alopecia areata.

The CDR3 nucleotides are TGTGCCAGCTCACCACGCCGGCACGTACAAGAGACCCAGTACTTC. This codes for CASSPRRHVQETQYF. The chain is built from TRBV18 and TRBJ2-5, with D unclear. The V gene lost 1 base and the J gene lost 2 bases, with 11 bases spanning the gap. This CDR3 is 15 amino acids long. Germline V gives CDR1 KGHSH, CDR2 LQKENI.